What follows is one TCR beta chain and its context. In its sample, this clonotype was seen many times. It lacks a known antigen. Its ends do not fully match the called genes, so a read error is possible. The CDR3, cysteine through phenylalanine, is 17 amino acids long. Only CDR3 DNA remains: 51 bases, in frame from the first base. Exclusion was applied to patients with uncontrolled infections, other autoimmune diseases, pregnancy or lactation. Diagnoses relied on clinical symptoms, serum thyroxine and TRAb, thyroid ultrasound and orbital computed tomography. Total RNA was extracted with Trizol reagent, and quality was checked on an Agilent 2100 Bioanalyzer. This specimen comes from a study of T cells in Graves' hyperthyroidism and ophthalmopathy (dated by TCRdb to between 2018 and 2020). Notes on the research overall: To identify TCR V-J signatures that set the groups apart, the researchers used a discovery cohort of more than 95 patients, made up of around 42 with Graves' ophthalmopathy and about 60 with stable Graves' hyperthyroidism. Prospective prediction of ophthalmopathy was tested in an independent validation cohort consisting of 18 to 20 hyperthyroidism patients and about 17 patients who later progressed to ophthalmopathy. The 100 or so discovery patients were randomly split 7:3 into training and test sets. In addition, the study compared T-cell repertoires in thyroid tissue and in blood from several Graves' hyperthyroidism patients. After blood sampling, hyperthyroidism patients were treated with methimazole at a starting dose of 30 mg daily, and ophthalmopathy patients were treated with high-dose intravenous methylprednisolone. The paper reports TCR Vbeta CDR3 sequencing of roughly 140 peripheral blood samples: some 41 ophthalmopathy, under 80 hyperthyroidism and approximately 17 progressor patients.

Summary of the overall study and its limitations: Most expanded thyroid clonotypes (frequency above 0.001) were also detected in blood, suggesting blood repertoires may reflect thyroid immune responses. No statistical method was used to set the sample size in advance, and investigators knew the group allocation. A 13 V-J signature model separated ophthalmopathy from stable hyperthyroidism, with 87.88% sensitivity and 81% to 83% specificity in cross-validation and 80%/75% in testing. During validation, the model predicted progression to ophthalmopathy a median of about 6.3 months ahead of onset, with 70.59% sensitivity and under 85% specificity.

Amplification of TCR beta CDR3 regions was carried out from RNA transcripts. The TCR CDR3 was subjected to a first round of RT-PCR using the HTBI primer set and the Qiagen OneStep RT-PCR kit. Libraries were constructed in a second round of multiplex PCR, after which size selection and purification were performed. Sequencing of the libraries was done on an Illumina HiSeq2000 using paired-end 100 bp reads. Concerning the study's data processing: SOAPnuke was used to process the raw data, throwing out any read that contained adapters or uncalled bases, had a mean Phred below 15, or lacked an exact constant-primer or identifier match. COPE v1.2.5 was used to merge high-quality paired reads, and clonotypes were defined as unique nucleotide sequences. MiTCR v1.1 was used to align the clonotypes against IMGT TRBV, TRBD and TRBJ reference segments. The analysis included only V-J combinations with a frequency above 0.0001, which together covered 99% to 99.2% of the repertoires. The TCS score was defined as F50 (clonal expansion) divided by E x V (chaos), with BLOSUM62-based TCRdist calculated between CDR3 peptides within each V-J. Welch's t-statistics and random forest reduced 450 to 600 V-J features to 13, which were used in a naive Bayes classifier (R e1071). Thyroid-blood repertoire similarity was quantified with the Morisita-Horn index. The public reads were quality trimmed at Q25 with fastp and then assembled into clones with MiXCR by TCRdb, keeping productive beta chains. Records with the same CDR3 protein are collapsed into one entry carrying the most frequent genes and DNA. The V and J calls follow TCRdb's processing rather than the paper's. In all, the sample holds about 640,000 distinct CDR3 sequences, and 45% of those were seen once. The ten most abundant clones make up roughly 6.5% of the sample.

The source is an adult man with Graves' disease, either hyperthyroidism or ophthalmopathy (not recorded which). The rearrangement joined TRBV12-3 or TRBV12-4 to TRBJ1-1, with 11 middle bases fitting TRBD1. Sequencing input: peripheral blood or thyroid tissue (not recorded which). The DNA reads TGTGCCAGCAGCTTAGGATGGACAGGGGGCCTGAACACTGAAGCTTTCTTT. Translated, it gives CASSLGWTGGLNTEAFF.